The following is a TCR beta chain sequence with its context. The sample belongs to a study of cytomegalovirus exposure and HLA in healthy donors. Germline assignment: CDR1 MNHEY and CDR2 SMNVEV (reference sequence). V was cut by 4 bases and J by 6 bases, with 22 bases left in between. The CDR3 runs 17 residues. Amplification used 60 Vbeta primers and 13 Jbeta primers. The table came from immunoSEQ multiplex PCR; TCRdb's copy has only in-frame clones and leaves some out. The data show 150,000 to 200,000 clones, with approximately 70% seen just once and 2% to 3% held by the top ten. The chain combines TRBV27 with TRBJ1-5, with D perhaps matching TRBD1 (6 bases). The sequenced sample was PBMCs. This receptor was identified in a human donor in good health. DNA of the CDR3: TGTGCCAGCAGTTGGCCGACAGGATCCGTTAAGAGTCAGCCCCAGCATTTT. This gives the protein CASSWPTGSVKSQPQHF.